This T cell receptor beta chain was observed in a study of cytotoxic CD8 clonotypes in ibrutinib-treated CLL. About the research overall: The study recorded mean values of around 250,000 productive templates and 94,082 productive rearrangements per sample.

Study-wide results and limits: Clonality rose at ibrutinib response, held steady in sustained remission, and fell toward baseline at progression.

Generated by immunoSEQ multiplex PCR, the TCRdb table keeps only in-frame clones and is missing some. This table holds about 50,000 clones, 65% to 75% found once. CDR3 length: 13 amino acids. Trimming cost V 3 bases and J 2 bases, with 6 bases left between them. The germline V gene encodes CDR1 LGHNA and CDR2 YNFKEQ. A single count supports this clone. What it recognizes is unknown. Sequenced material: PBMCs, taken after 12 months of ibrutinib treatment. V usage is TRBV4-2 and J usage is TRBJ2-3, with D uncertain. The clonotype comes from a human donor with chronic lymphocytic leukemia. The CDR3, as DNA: TGTGCCAGCAGCCAGGGATCCACAGATACGCAGTATTTT. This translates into CASSQGSTDTQYF.